These 19 T cell receptor beta chains were all obtained from the same sample, sequenced in a study of cytomegalovirus exposure and HLA in healthy donors (dated by TCRdb to 2017 to 2019). Library creation used the immunoSEQ multiplex PCR assay. The multiplex PCR relied on a mix of 60 forward primers for TCR Vbeta segments and 13 reverse primers for TCR Jbeta segments. TCRdb re-hosts the immuneACCESS table, in-frame sequences only. Its copies lack some clones; in the studies checked, an unresolved V gene accounts for under half of them, and the cause for the rest is not known. For this sample there are over 150,000 clones; around 65% appear just once. Of the sample, 2.8% falls within the top ten clones. Sequences were obtained from PBMCs. These receptors came from a woman in her forties in good health and CMV-seropositive.

The J gene is TRBJ1-4, the V gene TRBV19, with 7 bases aligning to TRBD1. The germline V gene has CDR1 LNHDA and CDR2 SQIVND (reference sequence). The trim removed 7 bases at V and 7 bases at J, leaving 12 bases unmatched. The CDR3 consists of 15 residues. CDR3: CASTPTGEDGEKLFF. CDR3 DNA: TGTGCCAGTACCCCCACAGGGGAGGACGGTGAAAAACTGTTTTTT. The complete variable domain, with remaining parts taken from reference TRBV19 and TRBJ1-4, reads DGGITQSPKYLFRKEGQNVTLSCEQNLNHDAMYWYRQDPGQGLRLIYYSQIVNDFQKGDIAEGYSVSREKKESFPLTVTSAQKNPTAFYLCASTPTGEDGEKLFFGSGTQLSVL.

A note on this clone: An end of the junction differs from the germline gene, which may be a read error. Other nucleotide sequences from this sample produce the same CDR3. This chain connects TRBV28 to TRBJ1-1, with D tentatively TRBD1 (6 bases). From germline, CDR1 is MDHEN and CDR2 SYDVKM. This CDR3 has 13 amino acids. This CDR3 reads CASSPFRDTEAFF. CDR3 DNA sequence: TGTGCCAGCAGTCCTTTCAGGGACACTGAAGCCTTCTTT.

CDR3 region: CASTTGTSGTYEQYF. CDR3 DNA sequence: TGTGCCAGTACCACCGGGACTAGCGGAACCTACGAGCAGTACTTC. V and J are TRBV19 and TRBJ2-7; 11 positions match TRBD2. J lost 2 bases, V lost 7 bases, and 7 bases had no gene match. Germline CDR1 and CDR2: LNHDA and SQIVND (reference sequence). This CDR3 is 15 amino acids long.

The rearrangement links TRBV5-4 to TRBJ2-1; D is undetermined. Germline V lookup: CDR1 SGHNT, CDR2 YYREEE (reference sequence). This CDR3 is built from 14 residues. The germline V and J ends were trimmed by 4 bases and 3 bases, with 11 bases remaining between them. The CDR3 protein is CASSLGSNYNEQFF. CDR3 sequence (DNA): TGTGCCAGCAGCCTGGGATCTAACTACAATGAGCAGTTCTTC. Supplemented by reference TRBV5-4 and TRBJ2-1, the full variable domain reads ETGVTQSPTHLIKTRGQQVTLRCSSQSGHNTVSWYQQALGQGPQFIFQYYREEENGRGNFPPRFSGLQFPNYSSELNVNALELDDSALYLCASSLGSNYNEQFFGPGTRLTVL.

Only a few counts were recorded for this clone. The chain's CDR3 is CASHAGGLSYEQYF. The DNA of the CDR3 is TGTGCCAGTCATGCGGGAGGGCTTTCCTACGAGCAGTACTTC. The rearrangement links TRBV11-2 to TRBJ2-7; 9 nucleotides align to TRBD2. Germline V gene sequence: CDR1 SGHAT, CDR2 FQNNGV. The V and J ends lost 9 bases and 1 base, in that order; junction bases with no gene match: 7. This CDR3 has 14 residues.

This clone was found a few times. Other DNA sequences in this specimen translate into the identical CDR3. The rearrangement uses TRBV6-1 and TRBJ1-1; TRBD1 agrees at 10 bases. Looked up from germline, CDR1 is MNHNS and CDR2 is SASEGT. Trimming removed 4 bases from V and 5 bases from J; junction bases left unmatched: 1. This CDR3 is 13 amino acids long. In DNA, the CDR3 is TGTGCCAGCAGTGGACAGGGGGCGACTGAAGCTTTCTTT. It yields the protein CASSGQGATEAFF.

This rearrangement joins TRBV4-1 to TRBJ1-3; 12 nucleotides match TRBD1. CDR3 length: 16 amino acids. V was clipped by 4 bases and J by 2 bases; unmatched bases: 3. Germline values: CDR1 MGHRA, CDR2 YSYEKL. The CDR3 nucleotides are TGCGCCAGCAGCCGCGGGACAGGGGGCACTGGAAACACCATATATTTT. It is translated as CASSRGTGGTGNTIYF.

The rearrangement links TRBV5-4 to TRBJ2-3; D is possibly TRBD1 (6 bases). The CDR3 covers 13 residues. Germline CDR1 SGHNT, CDR2 YYREEE (reference sequence). The V end was cut by 9 bases, the J end by 1 base, with 12 bases between. The CDR3 DNA follows: TGTGCCACCTTAAACAGGGGCACAGATACGCAGTATTTT. Translation: CATLNRGTDTQYF.

The chain uses TRBV7-3 and TRBJ1-2; D is possibly TRBD1 (6 bases). V shed 5 bases and J shed 2 bases, with 9 bases lying between them. From germline, CDR1 is SGHTA and CDR2 FQGTGA. The CDR3 is 13 amino acids. The CDR3 loop is CASSTDRNYGYTF. Here the CDR3 DNA reads TGTGCCAGCAGCACGGACAGAAACTATGGCTACACCTTC. The variable domain in full, with the rest retrieved from reference TRBV7-3 and TRBJ1-2, is GAGVSQTPSNKVTEKGKYVELRCDPISGHTALYWYRQSLGQGPEFLIYFQGTGAADDSGLPNDRFFAVRPEGSVSTLKIQRTERGDSAVYLCASSTDRNYGYTFGSGTRLTVV.

V is TRBV15 and J is TRBJ1-2; 7 nucleotides match TRBD1. The germline V gene encodes CDR1 LNHNV and CDR2 YYDKDF (reference sequence). The CDR3 is made up of 14 amino acids. V lost 4 bases and J lost 1; bases outside the gene matches: 3. The CDR3 loop reads CATSMGQNNYGYTF. The CDR3 coding sequence is TGTGCCACCAGCATGGGACAGAATAACTATGGCTACACCTTC. The full variable domain, in which reference TRBV15 and TRBJ1-2 provide the parts outside the CDR3, is DAMVIQNPRYQVTQFGKPVTLSCSQTLNHNVMYWYQQKSSQAPKLLFHYYDKDFNNEADTPDNFQSRRPNTSFCFLDIRSPGLGDTAMYLCATSMGQNNYGYTFGSGTRLTVV.

This chain uses TRBV21-1 with TRBJ2-7; TRBD2 is taken as the D call from the table, unchecked against the DNA. TRBV21-1 counts as a pseudogene. The CDR3 loop spans 14 amino acids. CDR3 amino acids: CASSKARGGNEQYF. CDR3 sequence (DNA): TGTGCCAGCAGCAAAGCGAGGGGGGGCAACGAGCAGTACTTC.

This chain joins TRBV11-2 and TRBJ1-4; D unclear. The CDR3 runs to 12 residues. Germline CDR1 and CDR2: SGHAT and FQNNGV. The ends were cut back, 4 bases at V and 11 bases at J, with 11 bases in the middle. The CDR3 DNA follows: TGTGCCAGCAGCTACTTCACGGAGAAACTGTTTTTT. Translating gives CASSYFTEKLFF.

The gene calls are TRBV2 and TRBJ2-5, with 7 bases that match TRBD1. The CDR3 length is 15 residues. J gave up 1 base and V 3 bases, and 5 bases lay outside the gene matches. Germline values: CDR1 SNHLY, CDR2 FYNNEI. For the CDR3, the DNA is TGTGCCAGCAGTGAGTTGGGACAGATCCAAGAGACCCAGTACTTC. It yields the protein CASSELGQIQETQYF.

The genes are TRBV6-5 and TRBJ2-7, with TRBD2 matching over 10 bases. The CDR3 is made up of 16 amino acids. From germline, CDR1 is MNHEY and CDR2 SVGAGI. Trimming cost V 4 bases and J 0 bases; bases outside gene matches: 6. CDR3 sequence reads: CASSFSGGDSSYEQYF. The CDR3 DNA reads as TGTGCCAGCAGTTTCAGCGGGGGGGATAGCTCCTACGAGCAGTACTTC.

The chain carries TRBV7-9 and TRBJ2-3; TRBD2 might be the D (6 bases). Trimming left V 1 base short and J 2 bases short, with 10 bases between. The V gene's germline CDR1 is SEHNR and CDR2 FQNEAQ (reference sequence). This CDR3 contains 15 residues. CDR3 nucleotides: TGTGCCAGCAGCTTAGGGTTGCGGGACACAGATACGCAGTATTTT. The encoded protein is CASSLGLRDTDTQYF. The whole variable domain, filled in from reference TRBV7-9 and TRBJ2-3, reads DTGVSQNPRHKITKRGQNVTFRCDPISEHNRLYWYRQTLGQGPEFLTYFQNEAQLEKSRLLSDRFSAERPKGSFSTLEIQRTEQGDSAMYLCASSLGLRDTDTQYFGPGTRLTVL.

In this sample, this clone turned up a few times. The CDR3 loop is CASSPAGTGPISYEQYF. For the CDR3, the DNA is TGTGCCAGCAGCCCGGCTGGGACAGGTCCGATCTCCTACGAGCAGTACTTC. The rearrangement uses TRBV5-4 and TRBJ2-7, with 8 bases lining up with TRBD1. Germline CDR1 and CDR2: SGHNT and YYREEE (reference sequence). The CDR3 is 17 amino acids. Losses at the gene ends were 4 bases for V and 0 bases for J; bases not matched to a gene: 12.

The chain joins TRBV2 to TRBJ2-2, with 8 positions matching TRBD1. V gave up 6 bases and J gave up 5 bases; unmatched junction bases: 2. The germline V gene has CDR1 SNHLY and CDR2 FYNNEI. This CDR3 spans 13 amino acids. In DNA, the CDR3 is TGTGCCAGCAGAGGACAGGGTACCGGGGAGCTGTTTTTT. Its protein is CASRGQGTGELFF.

This clone showed up just a few times. The rearrangement joins TRBV7-9 to TRBJ2-3; a possible D gene is TRBD1 (5 bases). The CDR3 sequence is 13 residues long. The V and J ends lost 4 bases and 4 bases respectively, with 9 bases between them. The germline gives CDR1 SEHNR, CDR2 FQNEAQ (reference sequence). The CDR3 coding sequence is TGTGCCAGCAGCTCGGCAGGGTCAGATACGCAGTATTTT. Translating gives CASSSAGSDTQYF. Based on the CDR3 plus reference TRBV7-9 and TRBJ2-3, the full variable domain is DTGVSQNPRHKITKRGQNVTFRCDPISEHNRLYWYRQTLGQGPEFLTYFQNEAQLEKSRLLSDRFSAERPKGSFSTLEIQRTEQGDSAMYLCASSSAGSDTQYFGPGTRLTVL.

CDR3 bases: TGTGCCAGCAGCTGGGGGGGACTAGCGGGAGGCAGGGCGTACTTC. Translating it yields CASSWGGLAGGRAYF. The chain has TRBV5-6 and TRBJ2-7, with TRBD2 matching over 15 bases. After removal of 3 bases from V and 12 bases from J, the junction contained 10 bases not matched to a gene. CDR1 is SGHDT and CDR2 is YYEEEE in the germline V gene. The CDR3 has 15 amino acids. The full variable domain, in which reference TRBV5-6 and TRBJ2-7 provide the parts outside the CDR3, is DAGVTQSPTHLIKTRGQQVTLRCSPKSGHDTVSWYQQALGQGPQFIFQYYEEEERQRGNFPDRFSGHQFPNYSSELNVNALLLGDSALYLCASSWGGLAGGRAYFGPGTRLTVT.